This T cell receptor (beta chain) was retrieved from a study of cytomegalovirus exposure and HLA in healthy donors. PCR amplification relied on 60 Vbeta primers (plus 13 Jbeta primers). Measured with immunoSEQ multiplex PCR; TCRdb has only the in-frame clones, and not every one. Altogether some 180,000 clones are present, about 77% being singletons, with the ten largest covering about 3%. Trimming took off 5 bases at V and 4 bases at J, with 11 bases between the two ends. The CDR3 runs 13 residues. From germline, CDR1 is SGHVS and CDR2 FQNEAQ. This clone was counted a single time. V gene TRBV7-8 combines with J gene TRBJ1-2; D perhaps matches TRBD1 (6 bases). The sequencing sample was made of PBMCs. This receptor was identified in a female donor in good health and CMV-seronegative. The CDR3 region is CASSHGQSYGYTF. Here the CDR3 DNA reads TGTGCCAGCAGCCACGGACAGTCCTATGGCTACACCTTC.